Listed below are T cell receptor beta chains from one sample, sequenced in a study of STAT5B mutations in CD4+ large granular lymphocyte leukemia. TCRdb's copy holds only in-frame clones and misses some; the assay was immunoSEQ multiplex PCR. The sample lists around 28,000 clones, roughly 79% occurring once. The sequenced material came from CD4+ T cells from blood buffy coats. The source of these receptors is a human donor in good health. CDR3s include the opening cysteine and the closing phenylalanine or tryptophan. Fields, in order: V gene, clone size, D gene, J gene, CDR3 DNA, CDR3 protein. D genes are given only for firm matches. Where a row states a size, it is once, few, many or the class of an expanded clone; other rows omit it.

TRBV11-3	NA	NA	TRBJ2-1	TGTGCCAGCAGCGCCGACGGGACTCGGGAAGATGAGCAGTTCTTC	CASSADGTREDEQFF
TRBV19	NA	NA	TRBJ1-4	TGTGCCAGTAGTATGTCGGGGGTAGGAGGGGAAAAACTGTTTTTT	CASSMSGVGGEKLFF
TRBV6-1	NA	TRBD2	TRBJ2-5	TGTGCCAGCAGAGCCGGGACTAGCGGCCAAGAGACCCAGTACTTC	CASRAGTSGQETQYF
TRBV15	NA	TRBD1	TRBJ1-1	TGTGCCACCGCAGAGGGAACAGGGGGTACTGAAGCTTTCTTT	CATAEGTGGTEAFF
TRBV30	NA	NA	TRBJ2-1	TGTGCCTCGAGGGCCGATCAGTACAATGAGCAGTTCTTC	CASRADQYNEQFF
TRBV9	NA	NA	TRBJ1-2	TGTGCCAGCGGGGCCGAAAATGGCTACACCTTC	CASGAENGYTF
TRBV19	NA	TRBD1	TRBJ1-1	TGTGCCAGTAGTATTATGGGGCAAGCAGGGGGTGGTGAAGCTTTCTTT	CASSIMGQAGGGEAFF
TRBV29-1	NA	NA	TRBJ1-1	TGCAGCGTTGCTCTCCAGGGACCCACTGAAGCTTTCTTT	CSVALQGPTEAFF
TRBV7-2	NA	NA	TRBJ1-6	TGTGCCAGCAGCTTACGAGGGATTAATTCACCCCTCCACTTT	CASSLRGINSPLHF
TRBV18	NA	NA	TRBJ1-1	TGTGCCAGCTCACCCTCCGGACTCCCGAACACTGAAGCTTTCTTT	CASSPSGLPNTEAFF
TRBV2	few	TRBD1	TRBJ1-5	TGTGCCAGCAGTCTCAACAGGGGGAGCAATCAGCCCCAGCATTTT	CASSLNRGSNQPQHF
TRBV5-1	NA	NA	TRBJ1-4	TGCGCCAGCAGCTTGCCGGGGGATAATGAAAAACTGTTTTTT	CASSLPGDNEKLFF
TRBV28	NA	NA	TRBJ2-5	TGTGCCAGCAGTTTATTGAGGGGGGGGACCCAAGAGACCCAGTACTTC	CASSLLRGGTQETQYF
TRBV6-6	NA	NA	TRBJ2-3	TGTGCCAGCAGTTACCGGGGATATACGCAGTATTTT	CASSYRGYTQYF
TRBV25-1	NA	NA	TRBJ1-2	TGTGCCAGCAGTGGGACAGTTACAGGCTATGGCTACACCTTC	CASSGTVTGYGYTF
TRBV27	once	NA	TRBJ2-3	TGTGCCAGCAGTTCCCAGAATCTAGCCCAAAGTACGCAGTATTTT	CASSSQNLAQSTQYF
TRBV27	NA	NA	TRBJ2-1	TGTGCCAGCAGTCCCTCGGGGTACTCAGCATACAATGAGCAGTTCTTC	CASSPSGYSAYNEQFF
TRBV7-6	NA	NA	TRBJ2-3	TGTGCCAGCAGCTTAGGTCCCAGTTCCACAGATACGCAGTATTTT	CASSLGPSSTDTQYF
TRBV5-1	NA	TRBD2	TRBJ2-1	TGCGCCAGCAGCTTGAAGCGGGGCACCTACAATGAGCAGTTCTTC	CASSLKRGTYNEQFF
TRBV28	NA	TRBD1	TRBJ1-2	TGTGCCAGCAATATTGGACAGGGCAACTATGGCTACACCTTC	CASNIGQGNYGYTF
TRBV5-4	NA	NA	TRBJ1-3	TGTGCCAGCAGCTTGACAGGACCGCACTCTGGAAACACCATATATTTT	CASSLTGPHSGNTIYF
TRBV18	NA	NA	TRBJ2-3	TGTGCCAGCTCACCACAGGGAGATACGCAGTATTTT	CASSPQGDTQYF
TRBV28	few	NA	TRBJ1-2	TGTGCCAGCAGTTCGCAGGGGCCCTATGGCTACACCTTC	CASSSQGPYGYTF